A single sample is the source of the 20 T cell receptor beta chains below, sequenced in a study of shared clonotypes between healthy human individuals. The data were produced by immunoSEQ multiplex PCR, yet TCRdb's version contains in-frame clones alone and is incomplete. The sample gives approximately 240,000 clones, 65% of which show up once; 11% is in the top ten. Input material: memory CD4+ T cells sorted from blood. Subset described: CD45RA-negative fraction. The receptors stem from a man aged 25 to 40 in good health.

This clone was counted a single time. The chain is built from TRBV11-2 and TRBJ2-5, with 13 positions matching TRBD2. CDR1 is SGHAT and CDR2 is FQNNGV in the germline V gene. V trimming: 5 bases; J trimming: 2 bases; junction bases outside the gene matches: 2. The CDR3 contains 15 residues. The CDR3 nucleotides are TGTGCCAGCAGCCAGGGACTAGCGGGACAAGAGACCCAGTACTTC. This codes for CASSQGLAGQETQYF.

This clone was detected only once. This chain uses TRBV6-6 with TRBJ1-4; D is unresolved. V shed 0 bases and J shed 0 bases, with 5 bases lying between them. In germline, CDR1 is MNHNY, CDR2 SVGAGI (reference sequence). This CDR3 is built from 15 residues. As DNA, the CDR3 is TGTGCCAGCAGTTACTCCCCTACAACTAATGAAAAACTGTTTTTT. Amino acid sequence: CASSYSPTTNEKLFF.

The chain has TRBV5-6 and TRBJ2-1, with a tentative D call TRBD2 (5 bases). The ends were cut back, 3 bases at V and 5 bases at J, with 18 bases in the middle. This CDR3 contains 16 residues. CDR1 and CDR2 from the germline V gene are SGHDT and YYEEEE. The DNA of the CDR3 is TGTGCCAGCAGCTCTCTGAATCTACCTAGCCACAATGAGCAGTTCTTC. Translated, it gives CASSSLNLPSHNEQFF.

This clone was seen only a few times. This chain connects TRBV28 to TRBJ1-5; D unclear. The CDR3 has 13 amino acids. The V end was cut by 5 bases, the J end by 5 bases, with 10 bases between. Germline V gene lookup returns CDR1 MDHEN and CDR2 SYDVKM. CDR3 bases: TGTGCCAGCAGTACTCATCGGGATCAGCCCCAGCATTTT. Its translation is CASSTHRDQPQHF.

CDR3 residues: CASSSWWGSGANVLTF. The CDR3 nucleotides read TGTGCCAGCAGTTCCTGGTGGGGGAGTGGGGCCAACGTCCTGACTTTC. The chain couples TRBV6-6 to TRBJ2-6, with D possibly being TRBD1 or TRBD2 (5 bases each). The CDR3 runs to 16 residues. The ends were cut back, 4 bases at V and 3 bases at J, with 13 bases in the middle. CDR1 MNHNY and CDR2 SVGAGI come from the germline V gene (reference sequence).

The count of this clone is one. Other DNA sequences of this sample code for an identical CDR3. The genes are TRBV7-9 and TRBJ2-7; D is possibly TRBD1 or TRBD2 (5 bases each). The germline V gene encodes CDR1 SEHNR and CDR2 FQNEAQ (reference sequence). V was pared by 3 bases and J by 3 bases, with 9 bases between. The CDR3 consists of 13 residues. CDR3 in DNA: TGTGCCAGCAGCTTTGGGGACGGCTACGAGCAGTACTTC. Residues: CASSFGDGYEQYF.

Only a few counts were recorded for this clone. The chain uses TRBV5-1 and TRBJ2-5; tentatively, D is TRBD1 (5 bases). The germline V gene has CDR1 SGHRS and CDR2 YFSETQ. The CDR3 runs to 14 residues. The V end lost 4 bases, the J end lost 5 bases, and 15 bases lay between the germline ends. The CDR3, as DNA: TGCGCCAGCAGCCCCGGACAAGTGGGGGAGACCCAGTACTTC. As protein: CASSPGQVGETQYF. Looking up the rest from reference TRBV5-1 and TRBJ2-5 gives the full variable domain: KAGVTQTPRYLIKTRGQQVTLSCSPISGHRSVSWYQQTPGQGLQFLFEYFSETQRNKGNFPGRFSGRQFSNSRSEMNVSTLELGDSALYLCASSPGQVGETQYFGPGTRLLVL.

This clone was counted once. The rearrangement uses TRBV10-3 and TRBJ1-1; D not resolved. V lost 10 bases and J lost 0, with 30 bases in between. CDR3 length equals 19 residues. Germline CDR1 and CDR2: ENHRY and SYGVKD. This CDR3 is CATYGLAPRQVPMNTEAFF. The CDR3 nucleotides read TGTGCCACCTACGGCCTCGCTCCTCGTCAGGTGCCCATGAACACTGAAGCTTTCTTT.

This clone was picked up many times. The V and J genes are TRBV5-1 and TRBJ2-3, with D possibly TRBD1 on 5 matching bases. The CDR3 has 15 residues. Trimming stripped 2 bases from V and 2 bases from J, with 12 bases between. Germline loops: CDR1 SGHRS, CDR2 YFSETQ. For the CDR3, the DNA is TGCGCCAGCAGCTTCCAGGCAGGGCACACAGATACGCAGTATTTT. Translating gives CASSFQAGHTDTQYF.

The table lists this clone with a count of one. The genes are TRBV12-2 and TRBJ2-7; the D call TRBD2 from the table was never checked on the DNA. TRBV12-2 is given as a pseudogene. This CDR3 region has 20 residues. The CDR3 loop reads CASRFPTGLAGGVQAYEQYF. The CDR3 DNA reads TGTGCAAGTCGCTTCCCTACGGGACTAGCGGGAGGCGTCCAAGCGTACGAGCAGTACTTC.

The V gene is TRBV5-6, the J gene TRBJ2-7; 9 nucleotides match TRBD1. V was pared by 1 base and J by 4 bases, with 6 bases of the junction left unmatched. CDR1 is SGHDT and CDR2 is YYEEEE in the germline V gene. The CDR3 covers 15 residues. The CDR3 loop reads CASSLNGTGCYEQYF. The CDR3 bases are TGTGCCAGCAGCTTGAACGGGACAGGGTGTTACGAGCAGTACTTC.

This clone was detected only a few times. The chain joins TRBV5-8 to TRBJ1-2; 10 bases map to TRBD1. The CDR3 has 15 amino acids. J was trimmed by 4 bases and V by 5 bases; bases with no gene match: 8. Germline lookup yields CDR1 SGHTS and CDR2 YDEGEE. The CDR3 reads CASSSGTGEGYGYTF. CDR3 coding DNA: TGTGCCAGCAGTTCCGGGACAGGGGAGGGCTATGGCTACACCTTC.

The CDR3 nucleotides are TGTGCCAGCAGCAGACGGGCAGGGGTTTTCACTGAAGCTTTCTTT. The encoded protein is CASSRRAGVFTEAFF. This sequence joins TRBV7-9 and TRBJ1-1; a possible D gene is TRBD1 (6 bases). In germline, CDR1 is SEHNR, CDR2 FQNEAQ (reference sequence). With 5 bases removed from V and 4 bases from J, the gap between germline ends came to 17 bases. This CDR3 has 15 residues.

The chain is built from TRBV19 and TRBJ1-1, with a tentative D call TRBD1 (5 bases). This CDR3 contains 17 residues. Germline CDR1 reads LNHDA; CDR2 reads SQIVND (reference sequence). Trimming took off 5 bases at V and 3 bases at J, with 22 bases between the two ends. This CDR3 is CASSGPRGPGRYTEAFF. CDR3 nucleotide sequence: TGTGCCAGTAGTGGGCCGCGGGGCCCCGGGCGTTACACTGAAGCTTTCTTT. The full variable domain, with the rest looked up from reference TRBV19 and TRBJ1-1, is DGGITQSPKYLFRKEGQNVTLSCEQNLNHDAMYWYRQDPGQGLRLIYYSQIVNDFQKGDIAEGYSVSREKKESFPLTVTSAQKNPTAFYLCASSGPRGPGRYTEAFFGQGTRLTVV.

The chain recombines TRBV15 with TRBJ2-7, with D possibly matching TRBD1 (5 bases). Trimming removed 0 bases at V and 2 bases at J, with 11 bases between. The CDR3 has 15 amino acids. Germline V CDR1 and CDR2: LNHNV, YYDKDF (reference sequence). This CDR3 reads CATSRDQGSTYEQYF. DNA of the CDR3: TGTGCCACCAGCAGAGATCAGGGCAGCACCTACGAGCAGTACTTC.

This clone was seen a handful of times. This sequence joins TRBV19 and TRBJ1-2; 11 bases are a match to TRBD1. This CDR3 spans 15 amino acids. Looked up from germline, CDR1 is LNHDA and CDR2 is SQIVND (reference sequence). Trimming took 8 bases from V and 5 from J; bases not matched to a gene: 10. CDR3 loop: CASCVAGQGGYGYTF. The DNA of the CDR3 is TGTGCCAGTTGTGTTGCGGGACAGGGGGGTTATGGCTACACCTTC.

V and J are TRBV27 and TRBJ2-7; 9 positions match TRBD1. The germline gives CDR1 MNHEY, CDR2 SMNVEV (reference sequence). The CDR3 sequence is 15 residues long. The J segment lost 5 bases and the V segment lost 8 bases, leaving 13 bases of the junction unmatched. The CDR3 coding sequence is TGTGCCAGCCCATCGTTACAGGGGGCGCGGGACGAGCAGTACTTC. Its protein is CASPSLQGARDEQYF.

Only a few counts were recorded for this clone. The CDR3 region has the DNA TGTGCCAGCAGTGAGGTTGGGACCACCTACGAGCAGTACTTC. Residues: CASSEVGTTYEQYF. The V and J genes are TRBV28 and TRBJ2-7; D assignment may be TRBD1 or TRBD2 (5 bases each). The CDR3 contains 14 residues. Trimming took off 5 bases at V and 2 bases at J, with 13 bases between the two ends. Looked up from germline, CDR1 is MDHEN and CDR2 is SYDVKM.

The chain is built from TRBV25-1 and TRBJ2-3; D gene uncertain. Trimming cost V 4 bases and J 1 base, with 12 bases left between them. Germline V CDR1 and CDR2: MGHDK, SYGVNS. CDR3 size: 15 residues. The chain's CDR3 is CASSGKGRGTDTQYF. Here the CDR3 DNA reads TGTGCCAGCAGTGGAAAGGGTAGGGGCACAGATACGCAGTATTTT. Looking up the rest from reference TRBV25-1 and TRBJ2-3 gives the full variable domain: EADIYQTPRYLVIGTGKKITLECSQTMGHDKMYWYQQDPGMELHLIHYSYGVNSTEKGDLSSESTVSRIRTEHFPLTLESARPSHTSQYLCASSGKGRGTDTQYFGPGTRLTVL.

The chain recombines TRBV5-1 with TRBJ2-3, with D uncertain. Germline-derived CDR1 and CDR2 are SGHRS and YFSETQ. The CDR3 is made up of 13 amino acids. Trimming removed 3 bases from V and 4 bases from J, with 9 bases in between. CDR3 DNA sequence: TGCGCCAGCAGCTCAGCCCCGTCAGATACGCAGTATTTT. This sequence encodes CASSSAPSDTQYF.